This T cell receptor (beta chain) was profiled in a study of regulatory T cells in long-lasting Graves disease. Researchers made TCR beta libraries by using iRepertoire HTBI primers and running Arm-PCR on CDR3 regions. TCRdb re-derived calls from the multiplex PCR reads in MiXCR, one entry per CDR3 protein. This sample has 300,000 to 450,000 distinct CDR3 sequences, with roughly 16% found just once. Time point indicated: newly diagnosed GD, antithyroid drugs for less than 3 months. From RNA extracted from PBMCs, the TCR library was made. Patients hailed from an endocrinology department in Xi'an, China. At least ten counts were recorded for this clonotype. Its antigen is undetermined. Regarding the study as a whole: Those with persistent Graves' had less TCR diversity than newly diagnosed patients. Persistent patients had more shared public clonotypes (roughly 2,500) than new patients (approximately 970). There were preferences for TRBV28, TRBJ1-2 and TRBJ2-5 in persistent disease.

CDR3 length: 19 amino acids. Per germline, CDR1 MNHEY and CDR2 SVGEGT. After removal of 4 bases from V and 0 bases from J, the junction contained 13 bases not matched to a gene. Sequenced here: peripheral blood mononuclear cells (PBMCs), sampled at new diagnosis, from a patient treated with antithyroid drugs. The receptor's source is a female donor with Graves disease. V and J are TRBV6-2 or TRBV6-3 and TRBJ2-1; 9 positions match TRBD2. The CDR3 loop is CASSSIRTSDHFSYNEQFF. The CDR3 nucleotides read TGTGCCAGCAGTTCCATACGGACTAGCGACCACTTCTCCTACAATGAGCAGTTCTTC.